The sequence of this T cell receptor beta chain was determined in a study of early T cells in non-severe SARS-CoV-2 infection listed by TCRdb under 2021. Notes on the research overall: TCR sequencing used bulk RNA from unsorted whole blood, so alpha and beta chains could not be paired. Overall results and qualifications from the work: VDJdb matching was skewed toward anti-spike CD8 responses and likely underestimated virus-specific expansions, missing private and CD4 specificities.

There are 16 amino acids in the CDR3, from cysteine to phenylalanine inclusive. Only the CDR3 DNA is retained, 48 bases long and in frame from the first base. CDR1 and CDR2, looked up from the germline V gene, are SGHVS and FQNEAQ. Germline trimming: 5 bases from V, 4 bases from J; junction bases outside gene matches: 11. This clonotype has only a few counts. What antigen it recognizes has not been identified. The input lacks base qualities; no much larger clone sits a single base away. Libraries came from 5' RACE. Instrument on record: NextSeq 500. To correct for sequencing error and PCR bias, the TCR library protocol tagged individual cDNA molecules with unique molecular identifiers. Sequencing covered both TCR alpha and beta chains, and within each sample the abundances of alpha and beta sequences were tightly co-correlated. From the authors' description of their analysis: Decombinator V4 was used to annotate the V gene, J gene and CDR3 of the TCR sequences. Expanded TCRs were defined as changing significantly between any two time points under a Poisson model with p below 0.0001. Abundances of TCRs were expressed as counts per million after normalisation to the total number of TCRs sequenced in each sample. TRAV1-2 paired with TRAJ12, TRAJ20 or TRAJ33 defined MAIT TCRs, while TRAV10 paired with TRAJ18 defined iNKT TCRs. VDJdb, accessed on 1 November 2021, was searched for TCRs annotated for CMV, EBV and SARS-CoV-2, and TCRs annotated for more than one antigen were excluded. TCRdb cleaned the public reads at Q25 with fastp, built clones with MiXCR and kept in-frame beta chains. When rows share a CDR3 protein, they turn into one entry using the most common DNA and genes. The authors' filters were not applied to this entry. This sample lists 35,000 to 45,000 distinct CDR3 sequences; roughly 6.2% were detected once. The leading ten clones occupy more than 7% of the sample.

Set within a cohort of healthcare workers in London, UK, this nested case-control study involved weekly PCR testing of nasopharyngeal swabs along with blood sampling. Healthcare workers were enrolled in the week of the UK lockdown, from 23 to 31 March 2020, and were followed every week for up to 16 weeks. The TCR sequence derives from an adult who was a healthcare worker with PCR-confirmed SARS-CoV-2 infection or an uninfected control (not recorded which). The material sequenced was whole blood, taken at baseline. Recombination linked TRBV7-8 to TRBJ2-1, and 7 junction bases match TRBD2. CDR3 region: CASSEERGVPYNEQFF. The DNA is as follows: TGTGCCAGCAGCGAAGAACGGGGGGTTCCATACAATGAGCAGTTCTTC. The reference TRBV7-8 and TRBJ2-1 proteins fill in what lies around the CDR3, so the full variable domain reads GAGVSQSPRYKVAKRGQDVALRCDPISGHVSLFWYQQALGQGPEFLTYFQNEAQLDKSGLPSDRFFAERPEGSVSTLKIQRTQQEDSAVYLCASSEERGVPYNEQFFGPGTRLTVL.